This note documents a single T cell receptor (beta chain) sequence. No antigen is known for it. Base qualities are missing; no much larger clone stands one base away. In the germline V gene, CDR1 corresponds to LGHNA and CDR2 to YNFKEQ. Cut back by 4 bases and 6 bases, the V and J ends lie 19 bases apart. The CDR3 has 15 amino acids, counting the end cysteine and phenylalanine. The CDR3 DNA has 45 bases and is translated from base 1. This entry comes from a study of control samples from healthy donors and cancer patients (dated by TCRdb to about 2020). Libraries were made using the immunoSEQ multiplex PCR assay. Drawn from immuneACCESS, this table holds only the in-frame rearrangements with V and J called that TCRdb kept. Clones are partly lost; checked studies trace under half to an unresolved V gene and leave the rest unexplained. Across this sample there are some 130,000 clones, with 88% seen only once. The ten most abundant clones make up roughly 8.4% of the sample.

The sequencing input was blood. This receptor was identified in a woman aged 25-40 years in good health. Recombination linked TRBV4-2 to TRBJ2-7; the D element could tentatively be TRBD1 or TRBD2, as 5 bases agree for each. The nucleotide sequence reads as follows: TGTGCCAGCAGCCCTGATCGGGACCCCCTTTCCGAGCAGTACTTC. The resulting protein is CASSPDRDPLSEQYF.